One and the same sample provided the 2 T cell receptor beta chains below, sequenced in a study of cytomegalovirus exposure and HLA in healthy donors (TCRdb year 2017). The method was the immunoSEQ multiplex PCR assay. For the multiplex PCR, a mixture combining 60 forward primers for TCR Vbeta segments and 13 reverse primers for TCR Jbeta segments was used. TCRdb took this table from immuneACCESS and kept in-frame rearrangements with V and J called. Such tables lack part of the clones; where checked against another copy, unresolved V genes explain under half of the gap, and the rest is unexplained. Here the sample has over 150,000 clones; more than 70% occur a single time. The top ten constitute about 4.9% of the sample. The sequenced sample consisted of PBMCs. Receptor source: a male donor in good health and CMV-seronegative.

On this clone itself: Mismatch with germline at one junction end may stem from a read error. The chain carries TRBV7-6 and TRBJ2-7; possibly TRBD2 for D (5 bases). The germline V gene has CDR1 SGHVS and CDR2 FNYEAQ. The CDR3 length is 16 residues. The CDR3: CASSSSFRDIYEGQHF. CDR3 nucleotide sequence: TGTGCCAGCAGCTCGAGTTTCCGGGATATCTACGAAGGGCAGCACTTC.

The rearrangement uses TRBV5-8 and TRBJ1-1; maybe TRBD1 (5 bases). The germline V and J ends were trimmed by 4 bases and 1 base, with 17 bases remaining between them. Germline V gene lookup returns CDR1 SGHTS and CDR2 YDEGEE. The CDR3 is 16 residues long. The DNA for the CDR3 is TGTGCCAGCAGCGCCACCCCAGGGAGGGGGAACACTGAAGCTTTCTTT. This codes for CASSATPGRGNTEAFF.